The T cell receptor (beta chain) described here comes from a study of blood T cells in healthy people across ages. With a J-beta primer mix and a sample-barcoded 5' primer, a second PCR ran about 7 to 12 cycles. All samples gave at least 2.5 million CDR3-containing paired-end reads. TCRdb re-called the 5' RACE reads with MiXCR, one entry per CDR3 protein. The sample contains hundreds of thousands of distinct CDR3 sequences, more than 20% of which appear only once. Roughly 10 milliliters was the volume of peripheral blood drawn from each donor. This CDR3 spans 14 amino acids. The V segment lost 3 bases and the J segment 6 bases; nucleotides outside the gene matches: 6. Germline CDR1 is SGHAT and CDR2 is FQNNGV. This sample was also put to use in a study of T cells of mothers and their children. As that study records: For cDNA synthesis, the complete extracted RNA was used (roughly 1.5 ug per 15 ul). Related mother-child pairs shared slightly more overlap than unrelated pairs, but the difference was non-significant.

This TCR derives from a boy aged 5-17 years in good health. Specimen: blood. The chain employs TRBV11-2 and TRBJ2-7; 9 nucleotides match TRBD1. CDR3 nucleotides: TGTGCCAGCAGCTTTTCGGGACAGGGTATCGAGCAGTACTTC. It encodes CASSFSGQGIEQYF. Based on the CDR3 plus reference TRBV11-2 and TRBJ2-7, the full variable domain is EAGVAQSPRYKIIEKRQSVAFWCNPISGHATLYWYQQILGQGPKLLIQFQNNGVVDDSQLPKDRFSAERLKGVDSTLKIQPAKLEDSAVYLCASSFSGQGIEQYFGPGTRLTVT.